The present T cell receptor (beta chain) was sequenced within a study of glioma-infiltrating T cells. Across the whole study: Before surgery, glioma patients received dexamethasone for at most six days. Whole-study results and caveats: Patients with low tissue-blood divergence carried a signature set of shared blood CDR3 motifs. Tissue-blood divergence was below expectation in non-neoplastic patients, above in gliomas.

There are many counts of this clonotype. Its antigen remains unknown. Using RNA template, CDR3s of TCR alpha and beta were amplified with iRepertoire arm-PCR. TCRdb reprocessed the multiplex PCR reads via MiXCR and lists one record per CDR3 protein. This sample has 300,000 to 400,000 distinct CDR3 sequences; around 45% occur once, and the top ten carry around 12%. The CDR3 runs to 14 residues. Germline CDR1 MDHEN, CDR2 SYDVKM. With V trimmed by 8 bases and J by 1 base, 5 bases remained unmatched. This rearrangement joins TRBV28 to TRBJ1-5; 7 bases are a match to TRBD1. The sequenced sample was glioma tissue, nonneoplastic brain tissue, or PBMCs (not recorded which). This clonotype originated in a human donor with low-grade glioma or glioblastoma, undergoing nonglioma brain surgery, or in good health (not recorded which). The CDR3 DNA sequence: TGTGCCAGCCAGGGGGGGATAAGCAATCAGCCCCAGCATTTT. This gives the protein CASQGGISNQPQHF.